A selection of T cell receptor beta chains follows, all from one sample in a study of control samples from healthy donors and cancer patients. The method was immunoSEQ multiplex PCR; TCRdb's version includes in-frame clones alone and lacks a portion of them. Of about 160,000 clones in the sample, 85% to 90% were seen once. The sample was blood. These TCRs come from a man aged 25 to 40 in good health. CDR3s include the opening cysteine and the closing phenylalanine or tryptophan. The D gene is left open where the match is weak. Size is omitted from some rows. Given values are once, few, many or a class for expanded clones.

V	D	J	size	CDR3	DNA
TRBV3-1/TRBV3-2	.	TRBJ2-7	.	CASSQGAYEQYF	TGTGCCAGCAGCCAGGGGGCCTACGAGCAGTACTTC
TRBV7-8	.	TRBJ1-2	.	CASSLVGKYGYTF	TGTGCCAGCAGCTTAGTAGGGAAATATGGCTACACCTTC
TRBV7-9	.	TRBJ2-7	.	CASSLLVGPEHEQYF	TGTGCCAGCAGCTTATTGGTCGGCCCCGAGCACGAGCAGTACTTC
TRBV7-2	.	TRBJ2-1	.	CASSLAALRRMNEQFF	TGTGCCAGCAGCTTAGCAGCGCTCCGCAGAATGAATGAGCAGTTCTTC
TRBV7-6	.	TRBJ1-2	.	CASSSNQAGTYGYTF	TGTGCCAGCAGCTCCAACCAAGCAGGGACCTATGGCTACACCTTC
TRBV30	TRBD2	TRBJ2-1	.	CAWSRTGGFHEQFF	TGTGCCTGGAGTAGGACGGGAGGGTTCCATGAGCAGTTCTTC
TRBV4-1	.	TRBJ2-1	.	CASSQAAREPRRFF	TGCGCCAGCAGCCAAGCGGCGAGGGAACCCCGTCGGTTCTTC
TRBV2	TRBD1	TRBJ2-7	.	CASAGDRGVGEQYF	TGTGCCAGCGCAGGGGACAGGGGTGTCGGGGAGCAGTACTTC
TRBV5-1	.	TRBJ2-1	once	CASSFFGLYNEQFF	TGCGCCAGCAGCTTCTTCGGCCTCTACAATGAGCAGTTCTTC
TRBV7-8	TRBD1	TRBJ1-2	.	CASSLVRTGGIGYTF	TGTGCCAGCAGCTTAGTCCGGACAGGGGGGATTGGCTACACCTTC
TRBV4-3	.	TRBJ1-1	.	CASSQDQVGGNTEAFF	TGCGCCAGCAGCCAAGATCAGGTAGGGGGAAACACTGAAGCTTTCTTT
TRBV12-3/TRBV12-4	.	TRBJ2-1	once	CAILDPYNEQFF	TGTGCCATTCTGGATCCCTACAATGAGCAGTTCTTC
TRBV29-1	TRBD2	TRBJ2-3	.	CSVEDGTSQDTQYF	TGCAGCGTTGAAGATGGGACTAGCCAGGATACGCAGTATTTT
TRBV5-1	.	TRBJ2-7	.	CASSSSFKQYF	TGCGCCAGCAGCTCCAGTTTCAAGCAGTACTTC
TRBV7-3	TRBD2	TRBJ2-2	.	CASSLRGLATGELFF	TGTGCCAGCAGCCTTCGGGGACTAGCGACCGGGGAGCTGTTTTTT
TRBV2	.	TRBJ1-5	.	CASIVNSNQPQHF	TGTGCCAGCATTGTCAATAGCAATCAGCCCCAGCATTTT
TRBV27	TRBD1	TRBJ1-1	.	CASSFIRGLNTEAFF	TGTGCCAGCAGTTTTATAAGGGGGCTGAACACTGAAGCTTTCTTT